The clone carrying this T cell receptor beta chain has ten or more counts. This sample is drawn from a study of T cells after yellow fever vaccination. TCRdb re-analysed the 5' RACE reads in MiXCR, keeping a single row per CDR3 protein. The sample consists of roughly 140,000 distinct CDR3 sequences, around 7.7% of them appearing once. This sample comprised CD4+ T cells sorted from PBMCs, obtained 5 days after the yellow fever booster vaccination. This clonotype was sampled from a man under 40 who received the YFV17D yellow fever vaccine.

The CDR3 region is CSVDAGWETQYF. The DNA of the CDR3 is TGCAGCGTTGATGCGGGATGGGAGACCCAGTACTTC. The chain has TRBV29-1 and TRBJ2-5; possible D gene TRBD2, 6 bases. This CDR3 is 12 amino acids long. The germline V gene has CDR1 SQVTM and CDR2 ANQGSEA. V lost 3 bases and J lost 5, with 10 bases in between. The complete variable domain, with remaining parts taken from reference TRBV29-1 and TRBJ2-5, reads SAVISQKPSRDICQRGTSLTIQCQVDSQVTMMFWYRQQPGQSLTLIATANQGSEATYESGFVIDKFPISRPNLTFSTLTVSNMSPEDSSIYLCSVDAGWETQYFGPGTRLLVL.